The entry that follows covers one TCR beta chain sequence. Its antigen is unidentified. The genomic DNA of each subset was split evenly across several immunoSEQ plates. Repertoires were generated with immunoSEQ multiplex PCR, while TCRdb's copy carries only in-frame clones and drops some. Among about 2.1 million clones listed, 93% were seen once. The entry originates in a study of shared clonotypes between healthy human individuals. Study-wide results and limits: Generation probabilities of non-shared clonotypes were lower (relative to those shared by all four donors).

Naive CD8 cells comprised CD45RO-negative, CCR7-positively selected cells, excluding terminally differentiated effector memory CD45RA+ cells. CDR3 size: 16 residues. Trimming at V came to 2 bases and at J to 6 bases, leaving 11 bases not matched to a gene. Germline V lookup: CDR1 SEHNR, CDR2 FQNEAQ (reference sequence). This clonotype was sampled from a man aged 18 to 30 in good health. Some clones in this sample may be carry-over from other donors' samples. The sample was naive CD8+ T cells from PBMCs. The gene calls are TRBV7-9 and TRBJ2-5; 8 nucleotides align to TRBD2. The DNA for the CDR3 is TGTGCCAGCAGCTTATGGTCGGGACTAGGGGGGCAGACCCAGTACTTC. Its protein is CASSLWSGLGGQTQYF.